The 14 T cell receptor beta chains below all came from one sample that was sequenced in a study of blood T cells in healthy people across ages. A second PCR of roughly 7 to 11 cycles used a sample-barcoded 5' primer and a J-beta primer mix. MiXCR was run by TCRdb on the 5' RACE reads, yielding one entry per CDR3 protein. Seen here are 700,000 to 950,000 distinct CDR3 sequences, roughly 44% observed once, and the top ten hold around a fifth. The specimen sequenced was blood. The receptors originated from a woman aged 55 to 70 in good health.

This clonotype was detected a few times. The V gene is TRBV14, the J gene TRBJ2-1; D is possibly TRBD2 (5 bases). V was cut by 3 bases and J by 1 base, with 10 bases left in between. This CDR3 has 15 residues. Germline V lookup: CDR1 SGHDN, CDR2 FVKESK. The CDR3 coding sequence is TGTGCCAGCAGCCAGCTAGCCGCATCCTACAATGAGCAGTTCTTC. This sequence encodes CASSQLAASYNEQFF.

The chain is built from TRBV4-3 and TRBJ2-5, with D possibly being TRBD2 (5 bases). Trimming stripped 1 base from V and 1 base from J, with 10 bases between. The CDR3 has 15 amino acids. Germline V gene lookup returns CDR1 LGHNA and CDR2 YSLEER. CDR3 residues: CASSQGGSPQETQYF. The CDR3 DNA reads TGCGCCAGCAGCCAAGGAGGGAGCCCCCAAGAGACCCAGTACTTC.

The chain is built from TRBV7-9 and TRBJ2-3, with 7 bases identical to TRBD2. This CDR3 contains 16 residues. The V gene end was trimmed by 4 bases and the J gene end by 4 bases; junction bases not matched to a gene: 11. Germline V gives CDR1 SEHNR, CDR2 FQNEAQ (reference sequence). The CDR3 protein is CASSSPAGGSADTQYF. CDR3 nucleotides: TGTGCCAGCAGCTCCCCGGCCGGGGGGAGCGCAGATACGCAGTATTTT.

For this clonotype: A much larger clone sits a single nucleotide away, making a read error possible. This rearrangement joins TRBV29-1 to TRBJ2-1; 8 bases map to TRBD1. The tail of the sequence fits TRBJ2-7 better, so the J call may be wrong. The CDR3 has 13 residues. Germline V gene sequence: CDR1 SQVTM, CDR2 ANQGSEA. The CDR3 region has the DNA TGCAGCGTTGTGGGACAGGTCTACAATGAGCAGTACTTC. Translated: CSVVGQVYNEQYF.

This clonotype was counted only a few times. The chain employs TRBV20-1 and TRBJ2-7; 8 bases fit TRBD1. V shed 1 base, J shed 3 bases, and the junction held 5 bases outside the gene matches. The germline V gene encodes CDR1 DFQATT and CDR2 SNEGSKA (reference sequence). The CDR3 is 14 amino acids. As DNA, the CDR3 is TGCAGTGCTAGAGGGACAGGGAGAGACTACGAGCAGTACTTC. Amino acid sequence: CSARGTGRDYEQYF.

The genes are TRBV20-1 and TRBJ2-3; unclear D gene. Between the trimmed V and J ends, which lost 2 bases and 0 bases, there was a span of 9 bases. CDR1 is DFQATT and CDR2 is SNEGSKA in the germline V gene (reference sequence). CDR3 length: 14 residues. CDR3 coding DNA: TGCAGTGCTAGAAAGGCGGCAAGCACAGATACGCAGTATTTT. This codes for CSARKAASTDTQYF.

The V gene is TRBV20-1, the J gene TRBJ2-3, with D possibly being TRBD2 (5 bases). V dropped 3 bases and J dropped 1 base, with 14 bases sitting between them. This CDR3 contains 15 residues. CDR1 is DFQATT and CDR2 is SNEGSKA in the germline V gene (reference sequence). The CDR3 coding sequence is TGCAGTGCTAGTAAGGACTCCCCCCGCACAGATACGCAGTATTTT. It is translated as CSASKDSPRTDTQYF.

The J gene is TRBJ2-4, the V gene TRBV20-1; TRBD2 matches at 8 bases. The end of the DNA aligns better with TRBJ2-7, so the J call may be wrong. CDR3 length equals 12 residues. In germline, CDR1 is DFQATT, CDR2 SNEGSKA (reference sequence). DNA for the CDR3: TGCAGTGCGTACGGGGGGGCCTACGAGCAGTACTTC. Translating gives CSAYGGAYEQYF.

As to this clonotype: The CDR3 ends on some other residue instead of the conserved phenylalanine or tryptophan, so this is likely a read error. No DNA is shown, since the ends of the CDR3 on it are uncertain; the CDR3 is the one TCRdb lists. The V and J genes are TRBV12-3 or TRBV12-4 and TRBJ2-1; whether TRBD2, the table's D call, matches the DNA was not checked. The CDR3 extends over 14 residues, inclusive of both ends. The CDR3 reads CASSPGLGTNEQLV.

The chain joins TRBV20-1 to TRBJ2-3, with D uncertain. The CDR3 runs to 12 residues. The germline V gene encodes CDR1 DFQATT and CDR2 SNEGSKA (reference sequence). Trimming shortened V by 7 bases and J by 0 bases, and 8 bases separated the two germline ends. The CDR3 sequence is CSVKGSTDTQYF. CDR3 sequence (DNA): TGCAGTGTTAAGGGTAGCACAGATACGCAGTATTTT.

This clonotype was observed at least ten times. This chain links TRBV3-1 with TRBJ2-1; no clear D gene. V lost 0 bases, J lost 4 bases, and 10 bases lay in between. CDR3 size: 15 residues. Germline lookup yields CDR1 LGHDT and CDR2 YNNKEL (reference sequence). CDR3 nucleotides: TGTGCCAGCAGCCAAGATAGAGGCAGTTACAATGAGCAGTTCTTC. Its translation: CASSQDRGSYNEQFF.

Only one count was recorded for this clonotype. The chain employs TRBV9 and TRBJ2-3; TRBD1 might be the D (5 bases). Germline CDR1 is SGDLS and CDR2 is YYNGEE. CDR3 length: 15 amino acids. With 2 bases removed from V and 3 bases from J, the gap between germline ends came to 13 bases. CDR3 DNA: TGTGCCAGCAGCGTCCTAGGGGTCGGGACAGATACGCAGTATTTT. Its translation: CASSVLGVGTDTQYF.

The V gene is TRBV24-1, the J gene TRBJ2-3; D is perhaps TRBD2 (6 bases). CDR3 size: 14 residues. Germline CDR1 and CDR2: KGHDR and SFDVKD. With 5 bases removed from V and 4 bases from J, the gap between germline ends came to 12 bases. CDR3 amino acids: CATSGPGAPDTQYF. The CDR3 DNA follows: TGTGCCACCAGTGGCCCGGGAGCACCAGATACGCAGTATTTT.

A few counts support this clonotype. J is TRBJ2-5 and V is TRBV2, with a possible D match to TRBD2 (5 bases). The V gene lost 6 bases and the J gene lost 4 bases, with 15 bases spanning the gap. Germline V lookup: CDR1 SNHLY, CDR2 FYNNEI. CDR3 size: 14 residues. The CDR3 region has the DNA TGTGCCAGCAGGCCCGACGGGAACATAGAGACCCAGTACTTC. This gives the protein CASRPDGNIETQYF.